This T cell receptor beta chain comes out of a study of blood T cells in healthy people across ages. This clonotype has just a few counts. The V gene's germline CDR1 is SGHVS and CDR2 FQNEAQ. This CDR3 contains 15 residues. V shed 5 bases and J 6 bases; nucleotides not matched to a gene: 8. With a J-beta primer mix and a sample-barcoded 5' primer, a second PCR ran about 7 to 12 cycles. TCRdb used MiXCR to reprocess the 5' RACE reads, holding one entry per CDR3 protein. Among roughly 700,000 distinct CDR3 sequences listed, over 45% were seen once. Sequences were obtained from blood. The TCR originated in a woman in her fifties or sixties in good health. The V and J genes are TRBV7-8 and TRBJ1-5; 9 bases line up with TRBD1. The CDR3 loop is CASSNQQGAGQPQHF. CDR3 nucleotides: TGTGCCAGCAGCAACCAACAGGGGGCAGGTCAGCCCCAGCATTTT.